These 12 T cell receptor beta chains were sequenced from one sample in a study of tumor and adjacent non-tumor tissue in lung cancer. The library came from three nested PCR rounds adapted from ARM-PCR protocols. TCRdb processed the multiplex PCR reads anew with MiXCR; each CDR3 protein has one entry. The sample carries over 100,000 distinct CDR3 sequences, 75% recorded once. No cell sorting was done before RNA was extracted from the tissue. Material for sequencing was lung tumor tissue. These TCRs come from a woman in her fifties or sixties with non-small cell lung cancer.

On this clonotype: An end of the junction does not agree with germline; a read error may underlie this. The chain recombines TRBV14 with TRBJ2-1, with TRBD1 identical over 8 bases. Germline V gene lookup returns CDR1 SGHDN and CDR2 FVKESK. The CDR3 loop spans 13 amino acids. CDR3 residues: CVSSSDRDGEQFF. In DNA form, the CDR3 reads TGTGTCAGCAGTTCGGACAGGGATGGTGAGCAGTTCTTC.

The chain combines TRBV11-3 with TRBJ2-1; 7 bases match TRBD1. Trimming cost V 2 bases and J 3 bases; bases outside gene matches: 4. Germline-derived CDR1 and CDR2 are SGHNT and YENEEA. There are 15 residues in the CDR3. CDR3 sequence (DNA): TGTGCCAGCAGCTTAACAGGGGACGACTACAATGAGCAGTTCTTC. This translates into CASSLTGDDYNEQFF. The full variable domain, its missing parts supplied by reference TRBV11-3 and TRBJ2-1, is EAGVVQSPRYKIIEKKQPVAFWCNPISGHNTLYWYLQNLGQGPELLIRYENEEAVDDSQLPKDRFSAERLKGVDSTLKIQPAELGDSAVYLCASSLTGDDYNEQFFGPGTRLTVL.

In regard to this clonotype: A single base separates this from a much larger clone, so it may be a read error. V gene TRBV20-1 combines with J gene TRBJ2-7; 9 bases are a match to TRBD2. Per the germline V gene, CDR1 is DFQATT and CDR2 is SNEGSKA (reference sequence). The CDR3 consists of 15 residues. The V segment lost 4 bases and the J segment 5 bases; nucleotides outside the gene matches: 12. CDR3 sequence (DNA): TGCAGTGCTAACATGGCTCGCGGGAGGGCGAACGAGCAGTACTTC. Protein product: CSANMARGRANEQYF.

On this clonotype itself: An end of the junction differs from the germline gene, which may be a read error. This chain links TRBV6-2 or TRBV6-3 with TRBJ2-2, with TRBD2 as a possible D gene (5 bases). Germline lookup yields CDR1 MNHEY and CDR2 SVGEGT. This CDR3 region has 14 residues. The CDR3 DNA sequence: TGTGCCAGCAAAAGGGTCCCTAACACCGGGGAGTTGTTGTTT. Translation: CASKRVPNTGELLF.

Concerning this clonotype: Germline and junction disagree at one end, which may indicate a read error. The rearrangement joins TRBV6-2 or TRBV6-3 to TRBJ2-2, with D perhaps TRBD1 or TRBD2 (5 bases each). The CDR3 loop spans 17 amino acids. The germline V gene has CDR1 MNHEY and CDR2 SVGEGT. The CDR3: CASKGTLAGWNTAELLF. CDR3 bases: TGTGCCAGCAAGGGGACCCTGGCAGGGTGGAACACCGCGGAGCTGCTTTTT.

This clonotype was found once. This sequence may be a read error, since a much larger clone differs from it by one base. This is likely a read error, given that the CDR3 carries no conserved phenylalanine or tryptophan at its end. CDR3 amino acids: CASSSTGVGNQPQHL. The CDR3 bases are TGTGCCAGCAGTTCGACAGGGGTTGGGAATCAGCCCCAGCATTTG. The chain couples TRBV12-3 or TRBV12-4 to TRBJ1-5; 8 positions match TRBD1. The CDR3 runs to 15 residues. V lost 4 bases to trimming and J lost 4 bases; unmatched junction nucleotides: 6.

This chain connects TRBV20-1 to TRBJ1-1; D unclear. V dropped 3 bases and J dropped 11 bases, with 16 bases sitting between them. Germline V gene sequence: CDR1 DFQATT, CDR2 SNEGSKA (reference sequence). This CDR3 region has 12 residues. CDR3: CSARVQIPGAFF. The DNA for the CDR3 is TGCAGTGCTAGGGTTCAGATCCCTGGGGCTTTCTTT.

The chain combines TRBV11-2 with TRBJ2-7, with D tentatively TRBD1 or TRBD2 (5 bases each). The germline V gene has CDR1 SGHAT and CDR2 FQNNGV. Trimming removed 0 bases from V and 12 bases from J, with 15 bases in between. This CDR3 comprises 13 residues. In nucleotides, the CDR3 is TGTGCCAGCAGCTTAGACAGGGTGGGGGATCGGTACTTC. It encodes CASSLDRVGDRYF.

On this clonotype: This may be a read error: a much more frequent sequence differs by one nucleotide. This chain links TRBV6-1 with TRBJ1-6; 7 bases match TRBD1. The CDR3 covers 14 residues. Unmatched junction bases numbered 10, after V lost 6 bases and J lost 11 bases. Germline-derived CDR1 and CDR2 are MNHNS and SASEGT. CDR3 residues: CASRGDSDNPPLHF. CDR3 nucleotide sequence: TGTGCCAGCAGGGGGGACAGCGACAATCCACCCCTCCACTTT.

A note on this clonotype: A read error may be the cause here, since a much bigger clone is one base away. The rearrangement joins TRBV4-3 to TRBJ2-2, with no clear D. CDR3 size: 14 residues. The germline V and J ends were trimmed by 0 bases and 2 bases, with 4 bases remaining between them. Per the germline V gene, CDR1 is LGHNA and CDR2 is YSLEER. CDR3 loop: CASSQDINTGELFF. As DNA, the CDR3 is TGCGCCAGCAGCCAAGATATCAACACCGGGGAGCTGTTTTTT.

Note on this clonotype: Sequence at one end of the junction differs from germline and may be a read error. The gene calls are TRBV11-2 and TRBJ2-2; 8 bases align to TRBD1. The CDR3 has 11 amino acids. The germline gives CDR1 SGHAT, CDR2 FQNNGV. In DNA form, the CDR3 reads TGTACCAGCAGTACAGGGGGGAAGCTGTTTTTT. Its translation: CTSSTGGKLFF.

On this clonotype itself: A much larger clone lies one base from this, so it may be a read error. The CDR3 loop reads CVSRGGQRSYEQYF. The CDR3 DNA reads TGTGTCAGCAGGGGGGGACAGCGCTCCTACGAGCAGTACTTC. V gene TRBV6-5 combines with J gene TRBJ2-7, with D possibly called TRBD1 or TRBD2 (7 bases each). Germline CDR1 is MNHEY and CDR2 is SVGAGI. The CDR3 length is 14 residues.